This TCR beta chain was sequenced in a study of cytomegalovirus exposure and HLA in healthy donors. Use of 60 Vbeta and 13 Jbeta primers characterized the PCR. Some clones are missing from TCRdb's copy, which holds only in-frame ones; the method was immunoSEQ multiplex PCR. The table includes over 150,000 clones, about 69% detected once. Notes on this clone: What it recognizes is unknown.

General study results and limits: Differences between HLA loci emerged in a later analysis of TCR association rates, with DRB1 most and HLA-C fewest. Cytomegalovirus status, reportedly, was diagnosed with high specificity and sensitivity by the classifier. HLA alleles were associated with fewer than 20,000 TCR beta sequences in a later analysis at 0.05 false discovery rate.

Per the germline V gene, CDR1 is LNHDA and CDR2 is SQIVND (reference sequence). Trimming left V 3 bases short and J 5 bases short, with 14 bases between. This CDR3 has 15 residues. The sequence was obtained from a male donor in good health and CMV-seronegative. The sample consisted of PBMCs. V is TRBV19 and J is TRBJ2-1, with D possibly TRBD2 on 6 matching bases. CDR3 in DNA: TGTGCCAGTAGTATTTGGGGGGTGGAGGACAATGAGCAGTTCTTC. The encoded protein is CASSIWGVEDNEQFF.